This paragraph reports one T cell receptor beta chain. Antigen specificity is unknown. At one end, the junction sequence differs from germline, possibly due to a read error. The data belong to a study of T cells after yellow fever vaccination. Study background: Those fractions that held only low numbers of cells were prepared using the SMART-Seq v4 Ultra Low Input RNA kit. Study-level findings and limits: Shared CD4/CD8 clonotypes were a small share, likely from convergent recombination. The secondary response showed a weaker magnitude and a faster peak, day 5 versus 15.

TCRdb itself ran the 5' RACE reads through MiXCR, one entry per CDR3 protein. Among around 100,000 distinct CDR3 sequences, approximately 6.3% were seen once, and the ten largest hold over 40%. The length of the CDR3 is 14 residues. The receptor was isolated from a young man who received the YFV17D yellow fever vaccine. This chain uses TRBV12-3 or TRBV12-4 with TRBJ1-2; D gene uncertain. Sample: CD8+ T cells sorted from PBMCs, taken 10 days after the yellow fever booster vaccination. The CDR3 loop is CASTTPPVNYGYTF. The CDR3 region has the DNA TGTGCAAGCACCACCCCCCCTGTCAACTATGGCTACACCTTC.